Listed below are T cell receptor beta chains from one sample, sequenced in a study of cytomegalovirus exposure and HLA in healthy donors. TCRdb's table, derived via immunoSEQ multiplex PCR, lists solely in-frame clones and lacks some. Among 150,000 to 200,000 clones listed, roughly 77% were seen once. The material sequenced was PBMCs. These receptors were taken from a woman between 25 and 40 years old in good health and CMV-seropositive. Each CDR3 is given with its conserved first and last residue. A D gene is named only where the DNA matches it firmly. Clone size is not always given. Where it is, it says once, few, many or a class for expanded clones.

d_gene: TRBD1; j_gene: TRBJ1-6; abundance: -; v_gene: TRBV7-3; CDR3nt: TGTGCCAGCAGCTTAGGACAGGGTTTCAATTCACCCCTCCACTTT; CDR3aa: CASSLGQGFNSPLHF
d_gene: TRBD2; j_gene: TRBJ2-7; abundance: -; v_gene: TRBV4-1; CDR3nt: TGCGCCAGCAGCCAAGATCGAGCGGGGCCCTACGAGCAGTACTTC; CDR3aa: CASSQDRAGPYEQYF
d_gene: -; j_gene: TRBJ2-3; abundance: -; v_gene: TRBV7-2; CDR3nt: TGTGCCAGCAGCCGCGGACGGAAACGGGATCATACGCAGTATTTT; CDR3aa: CASSRGRKRDHTQYF
d_gene: TRBD2; j_gene: TRBJ2-3; abundance: -; v_gene: TRBV6-5; CDR3nt: TGTGCCAGCAGTTACTCGACTAGCGGATGGACAGATACGCAGTATTTT; CDR3aa: CASSYSTSGWTDTQYF
d_gene: -; j_gene: TRBJ1-5; abundance: once; v_gene: TRBV28; CDR3nt: TGTGCCAGCAGTTTTGTATCGGGGCCCCAGCATTTT; CDR3aa: CASSFVSGPQHF
d_gene: -; j_gene: TRBJ2-5; abundance: -; v_gene: TRBV7-6; CDR3nt: TGTGCCAGCAGCTTAATTAGGACAGCCATCCAAGAGACCCAGTACTTC; CDR3aa: CASSLIRTAIQETQYF
d_gene: TRBD2; j_gene: TRBJ2-5; abundance: -; v_gene: TRBV10-3; CDR3nt: TGTGCCATCAGTGATGGTAGCGGGGGGGCCTCGATGTACTTC; CDR3aa: CAISDGSGGASMYF
d_gene: -; j_gene: TRBJ2-7; abundance: -; v_gene: TRBV9; CDR3nt: TGTGCCAGCAGCCCGGGGAGCTCCTACGAGCAGTACTTC; CDR3aa: CASSPGSSYEQYF
d_gene: -; j_gene: TRBJ1-3; abundance: -; v_gene: TRBV18; CDR3nt: TGTGCCAGCTCACCAAGGGGGAACACCATATATTTT; CDR3aa: CASSPRGNTIYF
d_gene: -; j_gene: TRBJ2-3; abundance: -; v_gene: TRBV5-6; CDR3nt: TGTGCCAGCAGCTTGGCTCGGTGCCCCACAGATACGCAGTATTTT; CDR3aa: CASSLARCPTDTQYF
d_gene: TRBD2; j_gene: TRBJ2-3; abundance: few; v_gene: TRBV2; CDR3nt: TGTGCCAGCAGTACAACCGAGCGGGGGGCGCGGAATACGCAGTATTTT; CDR3aa: CASSTTERGARNTQYF
d_gene: -; j_gene: TRBJ1-2; abundance: -; v_gene: TRBV7-2; CDR3nt: TGTGCCAGCAGCTTAGAGGGGATCTATGGCTACACCTTC; CDR3aa: CASSLEGIYGYTF
d_gene: -; j_gene: TRBJ2-7; abundance: -; v_gene: TRBV7-7; CDR3nt: TGTGCCAGCAGCTTCGCCGGCGGGCGCGAGCAGTGCTTC; CDR3aa: CASSFAGGREQCF
d_gene: -; j_gene: TRBJ2-7; abundance: -; v_gene: TRBV10-1; CDR3nt: TGCGCCAGCGGTGGCAGGGCCAAAGACGAGCAGTACTTC; CDR3aa: CASGGRAKDEQYF
d_gene: TRBD2; j_gene: TRBJ2-1; abundance: -; v_gene: TRBV5-1; CDR3nt: TGCGCCAGCAGCGCCACCAGCGGGGGGCGCTACAATGAGCAGTTCTTC; CDR3aa: CASSATSGGRYNEQFF
d_gene: -; j_gene: TRBJ2-7; abundance: few; v_gene: TRBV5-1; CDR3nt: TGCGCCAGCAAATCAGGGGGGTCCTCCTACGAGCAGTACTTC; CDR3aa: CASKSGGSSYEQYF
d_gene: -; j_gene: TRBJ2-7; abundance: -; v_gene: TRBV5-4; CDR3nt: TGTGCCAGCAGTGCAGCCGCAGACTACTCTTCTAGGGTGCAGTACTTC; CDR3aa: CASSAAADYSSRVQYF
d_gene: -; j_gene: TRBJ1-1; abundance: -; v_gene: TRBV6-1; CDR3nt: TGTGCCAGCAGGAGGGTGTTGAACACTGAAGCTTTCTTT; CDR3aa: CASRRVLNTEAFF
d_gene: TRBD2; j_gene: TRBJ2-3; abundance: once; v_gene: TRBV10-1; CDR3nt: TGCGCCAGCCTTGTTGGACCAACTAGCGGGGGGGGCCAGGATACGCAGTATTTT; CDR3aa: CASLVGPTSGGGQDTQYF
d_gene: -; j_gene: TRBJ1-4; abundance: many; v_gene: TRBV5-4; CDR3nt: TGTGCCAGCAGCTACGACGGAGTTGGGGAAAAACTGTTTTTT; CDR3aa: CASSYDGVGEKLFF
d_gene: -; j_gene: TRBJ2-3; abundance: -; v_gene: TRBV5-1; CDR3nt: TGCGCCAGCAAGAGTCTAGGATCTAGCACAGATACGCAGTATTTT; CDR3aa: CASKSLGSSTDTQYF
d_gene: -; j_gene: TRBJ2-3; abundance: -; v_gene: TRBV5-6; CDR3nt: TGTGCCAGCAGCGGGAGTAGTACAGGGGGGGGCACAGATACGCAGTATTTT; CDR3aa: CASSGSSTGGGTDTQYF
d_gene: TRBD1; j_gene: TRBJ1-2; abundance: -; v_gene: TRBV6-5; CDR3nt: TGTGCCAGCAGTTTCTATTTTGGGACAGGCTATGGCTACACCTTC; CDR3aa: CASSFYFGTGYGYTF
d_gene: -; j_gene: TRBJ1-3; abundance: -; v_gene: TRBV2; CDR3nt: TGTGCCAGCAGTGCTGCAGGGCGCTCTGGAAACACCATATATTTT; CDR3aa: CASSAAGRSGNTIYF
d_gene: TRBD1; j_gene: TRBJ1-2; abundance: -; v_gene: TRBV27; CDR3nt: TGTGCCAGCAGAACTTACAGGGGCGGCTACACCTTC; CDR3aa: CASRTYRGGYTF
d_gene: TRBD2; j_gene: TRBJ2-1; abundance: -; v_gene: TRBV10-3; CDR3nt: TGTGCCATCAGTGAGTCGAGGTTAATGACTAGCGGAGGGTGGCACAATGAGCAGCTCTTC; CDR3aa: CAISESRLMTSGGWHNEQLF
d_gene: -; j_gene: TRBJ1-2; abundance: -; v_gene: TRBV10-3; CDR3nt: TGTGCCATCAGTGAAGGAGACCACAGGTTACTAAACTATGGCTACACCTTC; CDR3aa: CAISEGDHRLLNYGYTF
d_gene: TRBD1; j_gene: TRBJ2-3; abundance: -; v_gene: TRBV27; CDR3nt: TGTGCCAGCAGTGTCGGACAGGGGGCCACTAGCACAGATACGCAGTATTTT; CDR3aa: CASSVGQGATSTDTQYF
d_gene: -; j_gene: TRBJ1-6; abundance: -; v_gene: TRBV21-1; CDR3nt: TGTGCCAGCAGCGATGCAGGGGGCTCCTATAATTCACCCCTCCACTTT; CDR3aa: CASSDAGGSYNSPLHF
d_gene: -; j_gene: TRBJ2-7; abundance: -; v_gene: TRBV5-1; CDR3nt: TGCGCCAGCAGCGGGGCCCCCGGGCAGGCCTACGAGCAGTACTTC; CDR3aa: CASSGAPGQAYEQYF
d_gene: TRBD1; j_gene: TRBJ1-4; abundance: few; v_gene: TRBV27; CDR3nt: TGTGCCAGCAGTCCCAGGACAGGGAGAGAAAAACTGTTTTTT; CDR3aa: CASSPRTGREKLFF
d_gene: -; j_gene: TRBJ2-3; abundance: few; v_gene: TRBV5-1; CDR3nt: TGCGCCAGCAGCTCGACTAGCACAGATACGCAGTATTTT; CDR3aa: CASSSTSTDTQYF
d_gene: TRBD2; j_gene: TRBJ2-3; abundance: -; v_gene: TRBV5-4; CDR3nt: TGTGCCGGTAGCGGGGGGGGCAGCACAGATACGCAGTATTTT; CDR3aa: CAGSGGGSTDTQYF
d_gene: -; j_gene: TRBJ2-7; abundance: few; v_gene: TRBV25-1; CDR3nt: TGTGCCAGCAGTGAATCTGACAGCGCCTACGAGCAGTACTTC; CDR3aa: CASSESDSAYEQYF
d_gene: -; j_gene: TRBJ1-4; abundance: few; v_gene: TRBV15; CDR3nt: TGTGCCACCAGCGGGGATAGGAACAGGGTTCGTAGCGTCGGTGAAAAACTGTTTTTT; CDR3aa: CATSGDRNRVRSVGEKLFF
d_gene: -; j_gene: TRBJ2-6; abundance: -; v_gene: TRBV5-1; CDR3nt: TGCGCCAGCAGCTTGGGGGCGGGGGCAGCTGGGGCCAACGTCCTGACTTTC; CDR3aa: CASSLGAGAAGANVLTF
d_gene: TRBD2; j_gene: TRBJ2-2; abundance: few; v_gene: TRBV27; CDR3nt: TGTGCCAGCAGTTTAGGACGGCTAGGGACTAGCGGGGGATTAGGGGAGCTGTTTTTT; CDR3aa: CASSLGRLGTSGGLGELFF
d_gene: -; j_gene: TRBJ1-2; abundance: -; v_gene: TRBV18; CDR3nt: TGTGCCAGCTCACCGGGCCCGGCCTATGGCTACACCTTC; CDR3aa: CASSPGPAYGYTF
d_gene: TRBD1; j_gene: TRBJ2-7; abundance: -; v_gene: TRBV4-3; CDR3nt: TGCGCCAGCAGCCACCTACAGGGGCCCTACGAGCAGTACTTC; CDR3aa: CASSHLQGPYEQYF
d_gene: -; j_gene: TRBJ2-1; abundance: -; v_gene: TRBV2; CDR3nt: TGTGCCAGCAGTCGAGACAGCGTTAACAATGAGCAGTTCTTC; CDR3aa: CASSRDSVNNEQFF
d_gene: TRBD2; j_gene: TRBJ2-1; abundance: -; v_gene: TRBV7-9; CDR3nt: TGTGCCAGCAGCCTTGGACTAGCGGGGGTCCAGTTCTTC; CDR3aa: CASSLGLAGVQFF
d_gene: -; j_gene: TRBJ2-7; abundance: -; v_gene: TRBV9; CDR3nt: TGTGCCAGCAGCCTAGGCACCAGCTCCTACGAGCAGTACTTC; CDR3aa: CASSLGTSSYEQYF
d_gene: TRBD1; j_gene: TRBJ1-2; abundance: -; v_gene: TRBV29-1; CDR3nt: TGCAGCGTTGGGGGACAGGGGGGGGGCTACACCTTC; CDR3aa: CSVGGQGGGYTF
d_gene: -; j_gene: TRBJ2-1; abundance: -; v_gene: TRBV4-1; CDR3nt: TGCGCCAGCAGCCAAGAGCGGAGGAGCTCCTACAATGAGCAGTTCTTC; CDR3aa: CASSQERRSSYNEQFF
d_gene: -; j_gene: TRBJ1-4; abundance: once; v_gene: TRBV19; CDR3nt: TGTGCCAGTAGTATTAAATGGGCTGGCGAAAAACTGTTTTTT; CDR3aa: CASSIKWAGEKLFF
d_gene: -; j_gene: TRBJ2-6; abundance: -; v_gene: TRBV6-5; CDR3nt: TGTGCCAGCGCCGTTGGGGGCACCGGGGCCAACGTCCTGACTTTC; CDR3aa: CASAVGGTGANVLTF
d_gene: -; j_gene: TRBJ1-4; abundance: few; v_gene: TRBV6-1; CDR3nt: TGTGCCAGCAGTGAAGCTTACTGGAATGAAAAACTGTTTTTT; CDR3aa: CASSEAYWNEKLFF
d_gene: TRBD1; j_gene: TRBJ2-7; abundance: -; v_gene: TRBV7-2; CDR3nt: TGTGCCAGCAGCTCCCGGGACAGCTTTTCCTACGAGCAGTACTTC; CDR3aa: CASSSRDSFSYEQYF